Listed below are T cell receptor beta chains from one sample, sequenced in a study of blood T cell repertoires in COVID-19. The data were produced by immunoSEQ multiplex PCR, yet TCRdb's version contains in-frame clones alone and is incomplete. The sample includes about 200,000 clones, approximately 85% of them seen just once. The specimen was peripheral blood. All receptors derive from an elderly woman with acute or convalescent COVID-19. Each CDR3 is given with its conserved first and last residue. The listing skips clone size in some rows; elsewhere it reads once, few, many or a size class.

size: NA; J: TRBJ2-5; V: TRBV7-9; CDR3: CAGGRGQETQYF
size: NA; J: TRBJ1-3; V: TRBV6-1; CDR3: CASSEAGGGYSGNTIYF
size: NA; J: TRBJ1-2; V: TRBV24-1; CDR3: CATSEDTGPKGYTF
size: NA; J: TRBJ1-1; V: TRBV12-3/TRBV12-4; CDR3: CASSRNRDEAFF
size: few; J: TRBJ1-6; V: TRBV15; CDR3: CATSRPPWGGFNSPLHF
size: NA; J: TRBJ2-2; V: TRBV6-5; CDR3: CATSGGTGGTGELFF
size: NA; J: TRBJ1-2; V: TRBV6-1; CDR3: CASSEGTGGYYGYTF
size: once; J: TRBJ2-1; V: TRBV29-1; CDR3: CSGRAGGPLNEQFF
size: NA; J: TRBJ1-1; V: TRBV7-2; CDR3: CASAQFMNTEAFF
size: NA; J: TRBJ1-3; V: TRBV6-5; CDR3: CASSLAAGNTIYF
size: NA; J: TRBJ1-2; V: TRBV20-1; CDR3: CSASEWGQHYGYTF
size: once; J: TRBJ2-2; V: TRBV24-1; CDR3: CAVQTGGTGELFF
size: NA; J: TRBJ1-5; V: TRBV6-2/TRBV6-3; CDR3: CASSYSFGGPPGHQPQHF
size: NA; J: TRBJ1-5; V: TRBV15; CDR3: CATSRDRITGNQPQHF
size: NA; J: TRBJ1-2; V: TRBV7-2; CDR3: CASSLVTGDGGYTF
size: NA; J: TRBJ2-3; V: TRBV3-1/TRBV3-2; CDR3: CASSDRVEDTQYF
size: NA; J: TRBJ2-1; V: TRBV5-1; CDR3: CASSSGTGGNEQFF
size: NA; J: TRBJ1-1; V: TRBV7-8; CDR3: CASSLAVFGTEAFF
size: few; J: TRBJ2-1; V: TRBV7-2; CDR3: CASTYRLAGYNEQFF
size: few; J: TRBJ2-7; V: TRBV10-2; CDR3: CASSEWPSGRTREQYF
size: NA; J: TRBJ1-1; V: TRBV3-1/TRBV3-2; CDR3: CASSQATRGTEAFF
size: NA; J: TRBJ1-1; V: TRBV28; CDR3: CASRGYMNTEAFF
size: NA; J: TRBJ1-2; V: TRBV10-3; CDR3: CAISGNYWTGLGYGYTF
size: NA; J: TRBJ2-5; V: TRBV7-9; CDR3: CASSAAGGAQETQYF
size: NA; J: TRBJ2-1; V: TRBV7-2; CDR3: CASGRLPRVEQFF
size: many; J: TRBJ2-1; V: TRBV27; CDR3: CASSLSSGIDEQFF
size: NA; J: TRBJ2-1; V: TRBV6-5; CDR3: CASSYRQGRYNEQFF
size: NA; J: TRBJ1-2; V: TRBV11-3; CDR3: CASSFQGYGYTF
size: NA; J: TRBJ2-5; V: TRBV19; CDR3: CASSIQGGETQYF
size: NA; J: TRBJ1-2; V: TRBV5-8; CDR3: CASSLGLAANYGYTF
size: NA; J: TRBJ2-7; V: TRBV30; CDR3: CAWSVGTGLYEQYF
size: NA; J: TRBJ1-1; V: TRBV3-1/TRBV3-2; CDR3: CASSQVDGGTEAFF
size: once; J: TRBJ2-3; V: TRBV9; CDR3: CASSVTGVDTQYF
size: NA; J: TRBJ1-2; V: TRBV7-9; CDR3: CASSLGQGLYGYTF
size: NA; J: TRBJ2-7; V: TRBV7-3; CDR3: CASSLMGPGLAGNEQYF
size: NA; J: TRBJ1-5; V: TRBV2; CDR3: CASSGQGADNQPQHF
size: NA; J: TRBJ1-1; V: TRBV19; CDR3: CASRPRGVAHTEAFF
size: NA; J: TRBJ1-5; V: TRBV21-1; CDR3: CASSKRTGGALVGQPQHF
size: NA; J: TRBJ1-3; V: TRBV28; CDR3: CASSSPTGGGNTIYF
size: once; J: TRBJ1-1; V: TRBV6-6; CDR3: CASSYFTGATTEAFF
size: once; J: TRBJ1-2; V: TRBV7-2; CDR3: CASGGGGPITYGYTF
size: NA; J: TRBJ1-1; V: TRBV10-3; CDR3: CAISGGSRLAFF
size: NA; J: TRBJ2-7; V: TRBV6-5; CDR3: CASSYQGQPLVYEQYF
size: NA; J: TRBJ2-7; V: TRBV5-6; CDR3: CASSLGRRGEQYF
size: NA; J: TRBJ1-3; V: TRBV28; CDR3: CASSIPQGSGNTIYF
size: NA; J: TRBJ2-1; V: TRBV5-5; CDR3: CASRSGLAGVLDNEQFF
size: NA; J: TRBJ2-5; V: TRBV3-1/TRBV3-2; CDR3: CASSQDSLAVRTQYF
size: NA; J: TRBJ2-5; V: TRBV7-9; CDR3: CASSARQGAETQYF
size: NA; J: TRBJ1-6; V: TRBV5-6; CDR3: CASNPLGGSNSPLHF
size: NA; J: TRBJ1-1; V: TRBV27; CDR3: CASSSWQAGMNTEAFF
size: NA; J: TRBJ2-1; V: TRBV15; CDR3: CATTRDYVGGEQFF
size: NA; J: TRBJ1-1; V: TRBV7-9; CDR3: CASSLVGTGGSRAFF
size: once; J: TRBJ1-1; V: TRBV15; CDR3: CATSSQGAPGNTEAFF
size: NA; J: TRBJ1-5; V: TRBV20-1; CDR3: CSASRDSQNQPQHF
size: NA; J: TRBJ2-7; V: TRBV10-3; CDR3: CAIAQLAGGLYEQYF